The present entry profiles one TCR beta chain with its context. Antigen unknown. The sample is drawn from a study of monozygotic twins with cystic fibrosis. Some clones are missing from TCRdb's copy, which holds only in-frame ones; the method was immunoSEQ multiplex PCR. The profile shows 12,000 to 15,000 clones, approximately 92% of them singletons. Study-wide points: The repertoire was suggested to be naive-dominated, clonality median around 0.01.

This CDR3 contains 13 residues. The germline V and J ends were trimmed by 0 bases and 11 bases, with 11 bases remaining between them. Germline CDR1 is WSHSY and CDR2 is SAAADI. This chain uses TRBV10-2 with TRBJ2-1; D remains unclear. Material: blood. The TCR comes from a boy younger than 18 with cystic fibrosis. The CDR3 bases are TGCGCCAGCAGTGAGTCGACGACCTCCAAGCAGTTCTTC. Translation: CASSESTTSKQFF.